This is a list of T cell receptor beta chains from one sample in a study of blood T cell repertoires in COVID-19. Only in-frame clones appear in the TCRdb table, and some are missing; sequencing was by immunoSEQ multiplex PCR. Here the sample spans some 300,000 clones, approximately 88% being singletons. Sequencing was carried out using PBMCs or T cells enriched from blood (not recorded which). The receptors originated from a woman in her thirties or forties who had recovered from COVID-19. Each CDR3 is given with its conserved first and last residue. D genes are given only for firm matches. Clone size is not always given. Where it is, it says once, few, many or a class for expanded clones.

clone_size: NA; j_call: TRBJ1-1; d_call: NA; v_call: TRBV19; cdr3_nt: TGTGCCAGTTTGGGGACTCCTCTGAACACTGAAGCTTTCTTT; cdr3_aa: CASLGTPLNTEAFF
clone_size: NA; j_call: TRBJ1-4; d_call: TRBD1; v_call: TRBV5-1; cdr3_nt: TGCGCCAGCAGCGGGGGACAGGGGAGGGGTGAAAAACTGTTTTTT; cdr3_aa: CASSGGQGRGEKLFF
clone_size: NA; j_call: TRBJ1-5; d_call: TRBD1; v_call: TRBV6-1; cdr3_nt: TGTGCCAGCAGTGACCGGGACAGGGGGAATCAGCCCCAGCATTTT; cdr3_aa: CASSDRDRGNQPQHF
clone_size: NA; j_call: TRBJ2-3; d_call: NA; v_call: TRBV29-1; cdr3_nt: TGCAGCGTTGAGGCAGTGTCTAGCACAGATACGCAGTATTTT; cdr3_aa: CSVEAVSSTDTQYF
clone_size: NA; j_call: TRBJ1-5; d_call: TRBD1; v_call: TRBV18; cdr3_nt: TGTGCCAGCTCACAAGGACAGGCTCGAAGCAATCAGCCCCAGCATTTT; cdr3_aa: CASSQGQARSNQPQHF
clone_size: NA; j_call: TRBJ2-5; d_call: NA; v_call: TRBV5-4; cdr3_nt: TGTGCCAGCAGCACCAGTCGGGGGTTGGAGACCCAGTACTTC; cdr3_aa: CASSTSRGLETQYF
clone_size: NA; j_call: TRBJ1-2; d_call: NA; v_call: TRBV5-1; cdr3_nt: TGCGCCAGCCGGGGGGATGGCTACACCTTC; cdr3_aa: CASRGDGYTF
clone_size: NA; j_call: TRBJ1-1; d_call: NA; v_call: TRBV12-1; cdr3_nt: TGTGCCAGCAGCTTTGATGGGACAGGGTGCTTGGAGAACACTGAAGCTTTCTTT; cdr3_aa: CASSFDGTGCLENTEAFF
clone_size: once; j_call: TRBJ2-2; d_call: TRBD2; v_call: TRBV27; cdr3_nt: TGTGCCAGCAGGTCCAGTAGCGGGGGGGTGATCGGGGAGCTGTTTTTT; cdr3_aa: CASRSSSGGVIGELFF
clone_size: NA; j_call: TRBJ2-5; d_call: NA; v_call: TRBV5-6; cdr3_nt: TGTGCCAGCAGCTTCCTCCGGGAGACCCAGTACTTC; cdr3_aa: CASSFLRETQYF
clone_size: NA; j_call: TRBJ1-5; d_call: NA; v_call: TRBV10-3; cdr3_nt: TGTGCCATCAGTGATGAGGGCCAGTATAATCAGCCCCAGCATTTT; cdr3_aa: CAISDEGQYNQPQHF
clone_size: NA; j_call: TRBJ2-7; d_call: TRBD1; v_call: TRBV7-9; cdr3_nt: TGTGCCAGCAGCCCCGGGACAGGGATGAGGGAGCAGTACTTC; cdr3_aa: CASSPGTGMREQYF
clone_size: NA; j_call: TRBJ2-5; d_call: NA; v_call: TRBV5-1; cdr3_nt: TGCGCCAGCAGACCGACTGGTGGATCCCAAGAGACCCAGTACTTC; cdr3_aa: CASRPTGGSQETQYF
clone_size: NA; j_call: TRBJ2-7; d_call: TRBD2; v_call: TRBV7-9; cdr3_nt: TGTGCCAGCAGCTTAATGGCGGGAGGGCCATCAGTGCTACAGTACTTC; cdr3_aa: CASSLMAGGPSVLQYF
clone_size: NA; j_call: TRBJ2-1; d_call: NA; v_call: TRBV27; cdr3_nt: TGTGCCAGCATGCCTACAGGGCCCTCCTACAATGAGCAGTTCTTC; cdr3_aa: CASMPTGPSYNEQFF
clone_size: NA; j_call: TRBJ1-4; d_call: TRBD1; v_call: TRBV6-5; cdr3_nt: TGTGCCAGCAGTCTGACAGGGAATAATGAAAAACTGTTTTTT; cdr3_aa: CASSLTGNNEKLFF
clone_size: NA; j_call: TRBJ1-2; d_call: NA; v_call: TRBV5-4; cdr3_nt: TGTGCCAGCAGCTCCGACAGGAGAGGCTATGGCTACACCTTC; cdr3_aa: CASSSDRRGYGYTF
clone_size: few; j_call: TRBJ1-5; d_call: TRBD1; v_call: TRBV19; cdr3_nt: TGTGCCAGTAGTATAACGGGACAGGGCAGCAATCAGCCCCAGCATTTT; cdr3_aa: CASSITGQGSNQPQHF
clone_size: NA; j_call: TRBJ2-5; d_call: NA; v_call: TRBV30; cdr3_nt: TGTGCCTGGAGTGTACTCGGTTGGGAGACCCAGTACTTC; cdr3_aa: CAWSVLGWETQYF
clone_size: NA; j_call: TRBJ1-4; d_call: NA; v_call: TRBV4-1; cdr3_nt: TGCGCCAGCAGCCAAGGCGGGGAAAAACTGTTTTTT; cdr3_aa: CASSQGGEKLFF
clone_size: NA; j_call: TRBJ1-1; d_call: NA; v_call: TRBV30; cdr3_nt: TGTGCCGGGGCCGGGTGGAACACTGAAGCTTTCTTT; cdr3_aa: CAGAGWNTEAFF
clone_size: NA; j_call: TRBJ1-2; d_call: TRBD1; v_call: TRBV5-1; cdr3_nt: TGCGCCAGCAGCCCGTCGGGGACAGGGGCATATGGCTACACCTTC; cdr3_aa: CASSPSGTGAYGYTF